The clone carrying this T cell receptor beta chain showed up many times. Using its own MiXCR run on the 5' RACE reads, TCRdb lists one record per CDR3 protein. Of 200,000 or so distinct CDR3 sequences listed, roughly 6.8% are singletons. The CDR3 is made up of 10 amino acids. The germline V and J ends were trimmed by 5 bases and 4 bases, with 5 bases remaining between them. The V gene's germline CDR1 is DFQATT and CDR2 SNEGSKA (reference sequence). This sample was included in a study of T cells after yellow fever vaccination. The chain is built from TRBV20-1 and TRBJ2-5, with D unclear. This specimen consisted of CD4+ T cells sorted from PBMCs, obtained on the day of the yellow fever booster vaccination. The clonotype comes from a young man who received the YFV17D yellow fever vaccine. DNA for the CDR3: TGCAGTGCTCAGAGAGAGACCCAGTACTTC. Translated: CSAQRETQYF.